One sample yielded the 17 T cell receptor beta chains listed below, sequenced in a study of blood T cell repertoires in COVID-19. Sequencing used immunoSEQ multiplex PCR; TCRdb keeps in-frame clones, though not all of them. The sample consists of roughly 100,000 clones, 81% of them appearing once. Sequencing used peripheral blood. The receptors derive from a woman in her sixties or seventies with acute or convalescent COVID-19.

This chain connects TRBV12-3 or TRBV12-4 to TRBJ2-5; D uncertain. There are 12 residues in the CDR3. V was trimmed by 1 base and J by 13 bases, leaving 13 bases between them. CDR3 region: CASSLGHPGRYF. Here the CDR3 DNA reads TGTGCCAGCAGTTTAGGACACCCCGGCCGGTACTTC.

This clone was seen only a few times. The gene calls are TRBV18 and TRBJ1-3, with D possibly TRBD1 on 6 matching bases. Germline V gives CDR1 KGHSH, CDR2 LQKENI. This CDR3 region has 16 residues. The V end was cut by 3 bases, the J end by 0 bases, with 12 bases between. The CDR3 loop reads CASSPRGQYSGNTIYF. The DNA of the CDR3 is TGTGCCAGCTCACCTAGAGGACAGTACTCTGGAAACACCATATATTTT. Together with reference TRBV18 and TRBJ1-3, the CDR3 gives the full variable domain: NAGVMQNPRHLVRRRGQEARLRCSPMKGHSHVYWYRQLPEEGLKFMVYLQKENIIDESGMPKERFSAEFPKEGPSILRIQQVVRGDSAAYFCASSPRGQYSGNTIYFGEGSWLTVV.

The gene calls are TRBV5-5 and TRBJ2-7; 9 nucleotides align to TRBD1. J lost 5 bases, V lost 0 bases, and 6 bases had no gene match. The CDR3 length is 15 residues. The germline V gene encodes CDR1 SGHKS and CDR2 YYEKEE (reference sequence). DNA for the CDR3: TGTGCCAGCAGCTTGGCCGGGACAGGGCTCAACGAGCAGTACTTC. It specifies CASSLAGTGLNEQYF.

The V call is TRBV19, the J call TRBJ2-7; tentatively, D is TRBD2 (5 bases). V was shortened by 4 bases and J by 4 bases, with 14 bases between the two germline ends. This CDR3 spans 14 amino acids. From germline, CDR1 is LNHDA and CDR2 SQIVND (reference sequence). The CDR3 region is CASSKGGGIYEQYF. The DNA of the CDR3 is TGTGCCAGTAGTAAGGGCGGAGGAATTTACGAGCAGTACTTC.

The chain recombines TRBV19 with TRBJ2-7, with 8 bases lining up with TRBD1. The length of the CDR3 is 14 residues. The V segment lost 4 bases and the J segment 4 bases; nucleotides outside the gene matches: 6. Germline CDR1 reads LNHDA; CDR2 reads SQIVND (reference sequence). CDR3 sequence reads: CASSRGQGWYEQYF. The CDR3 nucleotides are TGTGCCAGTAGTAGAGGACAGGGCTGGTACGAGCAGTACTTC.

This chain links TRBV27 with TRBJ1-6; 8 bases map to TRBD1. After removal of 5 bases from V and 13 bases from J, the junction contained 7 bases not matched to a gene. The V gene's germline CDR1 is MNHEY and CDR2 SMNVEV (reference sequence). This CDR3 region has 13 residues. CDR3 in amino acids: CASSPGQGQPLHF. The CDR3 nucleotides read TGTGCCAGCAGTCCAGGACAGGGCCAGCCCCTCCACTTT.

This chain uses TRBV27 with TRBJ1-1, with D hard to call. The germline V gene encodes CDR1 MNHEY and CDR2 SMNVEV (reference sequence). The CDR3 is 15 residues long. V lost 2 bases and J lost 5, with 15 bases in between. Written as DNA, the CDR3 is TGTGCCAGCAGTTTAGAGGATCCCTTGTGGACTGAAGCTTTCTTT. It translates to CASSLEDPLWTEAFF.

The rearrangement uses TRBV6-5 and TRBJ1-1, with D hard to call. The germline V gene has CDR1 MNHEY and CDR2 SVGAGI. CDR3 length: 14 amino acids. Trimming removed 6 bases from V and 0 bases from J, with 11 bases in between. The CDR3 DNA is TGTGCCAGCAGCCCCGCAGATATGAACACTGAAGCTTTCTTT. Translated: CASSPADMNTEAFF.

The chain recombines TRBV9 with TRBJ2-7; 7 bases are a match to TRBD1. CDR3 length equals 14 residues. In germline, CDR1 is SGDLS, CDR2 YYNGEE. The V gene end was trimmed by 3 bases and the J gene end by 1 base; junction bases not matched to a gene: 4. The CDR3 here is CASSAQTGSYEQYF. The CDR3 DNA sequence: TGTGCCAGCAGCGCCCAGACAGGGTCCTACGAGCAGTACTTC.

The chain couples TRBV4-1 to TRBJ1-1, with a weak D call TRBD1 (6 bases). V was shortened by 4 bases and J by 1 base, with 16 bases between the two germline ends. Germline V CDR1 and CDR2: MGHRA, YSYEKL. CDR3 length: 16 amino acids. CDR3 in amino acids: CASSPLWGRRNTEAFF. The CDR3 nucleotides read TGCGCCAGCAGCCCCCTCTGGGGGCGAAGGAACACTGAAGCTTTCTTT.

The table lists this clone with a count of one. The genes are TRBV10-2 and TRBJ2-2, with TRBD2 matching over 10 bases. V shed 2 bases and J 0 bases; nucleotides not matched to a gene: 3. CDR1 is WSHSY, CDR2 SAAADI, per germline. The CDR3 consists of 17 residues. The CDR3 protein is CASSESLAGANTGELFF. The DNA of the CDR3 is TGCGCCAGCAGTGAGAGTCTAGCGGGGGCGAACACCGGGGAGCTGTTTTTT.

This chain joins TRBV6-5 and TRBJ1-5, with 8 bases aligning to TRBD1. Trimming took 5 bases from V and 4 from J; bases not matched to a gene: 7. Germline lookup yields CDR1 MNHEY and CDR2 SVGAGI. This CDR3 comprises 15 residues. CDR3 amino acids: CASSNGQGWNQPQHF. CDR3 coding DNA: TGTGCCAGCAGTAACGGACAGGGTTGGAATCAGCCCCAGCATTTT.

The chain has TRBV4-3 and TRBJ2-2, with 12 bases that match TRBD2. The CDR3 is 18 residues long. V lost 4 bases and J lost 0; bases outside the gene matches: 6. Germline V lookup: CDR1 LGHNA, CDR2 YSLEER. CDR3 DNA: TGCGCCAGCAGCCTCATTCTAGCGGGGGGGCCGAACACCGGGGAGCTGTTTTTT. This translates into CASSLILAGGPNTGELFF.

The rearrangement uses TRBV7-2 and TRBJ1-2; D might be TRBD1 (5 bases). There are 14 residues in the CDR3. CDR1 and CDR2 (germline): SGHTA, FQGNSA. V gave up 1 base and J gave up 3 bases, with 9 bases separating them. The CDR3 bases are TGTGCCAGCAGCTTAGGCGGCAGGGACTATGGCTACACCTTC. This translates into CASSLGGRDYGYTF.

The rearrangement joins TRBV6-6 to TRBJ1-2; D unresolved. The germline gives CDR1 MNHNY, CDR2 SVGAGI (reference sequence). The CDR3 length is 16 residues. Trimming pared 0 bases from V and 2 bases from J, leaving 13 bases between. The CDR3 sequence is CASSYSLRGLNYGYTF. DNA of the CDR3: TGTGCCAGCAGTTACTCGTTACGGGGATTAAACTATGGCTACACCTTC.

The chain links TRBV6-2 or TRBV6-3 to TRBJ1-3; tentative D call: TRBD1 (6 bases). CDR1 and CDR2 from the germline V gene are MNHEY and SVGEGT. This CDR3 contains 16 residues. V lost 6 bases and J 7 bases, leaving 22 bases between the germline ends. CDR3 sequence (DNA): TGTGCCAGCAGCCTCGCAACAGGGTCGGCCGGCAACACCATATATTTT. It encodes CASSLATGSAGNTIYF.

The chain is built from TRBV27 and TRBJ1-5; D ambiguous. The V gene's germline CDR1 is MNHEY and CDR2 SMNVEV (reference sequence). The CDR3 spans 15 residues. V lost 5 bases to trimming and J lost 3 bases, with 14 bases between them. The CDR3 nucleotides read TGTGCCAGCAGTGGTAGTGTGCGGCACAATCAGCCCCAGCATTTT. Translation: CASSGSVRHNQPQHF.